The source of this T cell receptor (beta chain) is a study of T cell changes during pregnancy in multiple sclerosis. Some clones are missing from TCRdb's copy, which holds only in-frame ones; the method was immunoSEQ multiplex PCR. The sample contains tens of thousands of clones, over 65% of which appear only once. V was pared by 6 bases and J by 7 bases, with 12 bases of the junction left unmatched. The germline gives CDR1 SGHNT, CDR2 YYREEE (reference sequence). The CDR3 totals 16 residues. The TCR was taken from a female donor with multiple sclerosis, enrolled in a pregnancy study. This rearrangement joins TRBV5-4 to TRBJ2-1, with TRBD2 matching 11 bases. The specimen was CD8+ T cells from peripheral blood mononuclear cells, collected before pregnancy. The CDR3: CASNLPGLAVGNEQFF. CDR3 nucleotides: TGTGCCAGCAACCTGCCGGGACTAGCGGTTGGAAATGAGCAGTTCTTC. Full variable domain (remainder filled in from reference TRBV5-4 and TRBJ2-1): ETGVTQSPTHLIKTRGQQVTLRCSSQSGHNTVSWYQQALGQGPQFIFQYYREEENGRGNFPPRFSGLQFPNYSSELNVNALELDDSALYLCASNLPGLAVGNEQFFGPGTRLTVL.